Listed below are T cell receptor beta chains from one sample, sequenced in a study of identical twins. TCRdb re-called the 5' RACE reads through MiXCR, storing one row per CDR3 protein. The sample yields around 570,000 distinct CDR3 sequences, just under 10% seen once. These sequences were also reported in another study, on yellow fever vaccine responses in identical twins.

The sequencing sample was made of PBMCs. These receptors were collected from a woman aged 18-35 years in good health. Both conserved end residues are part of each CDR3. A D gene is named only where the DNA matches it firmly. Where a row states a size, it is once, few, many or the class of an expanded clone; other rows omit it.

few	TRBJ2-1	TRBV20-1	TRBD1	TGCAGTGCTAGAGACCCGGGACAGGTATACAATGAGCAGTTCTTC	CSARDPGQVYNEQFF
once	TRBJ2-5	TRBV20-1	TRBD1	TGCAGTGCTTACGACAGGGGGCGCAAGGCGGAGACCCAGTACTTC	CSAYDRGRKAETQYF
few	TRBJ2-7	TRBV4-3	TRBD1	TGCGCCAGCAGCCAAGACTCGGGACAGAGTTTATTCTACGAGCAGTACTTC	CASSQDSGQSLFYEQYF
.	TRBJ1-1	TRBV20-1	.	TGCAGTGTTCGGTGGACTGAAGCTTTCTTT	CSVRWTEAFF
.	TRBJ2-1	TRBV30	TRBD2	TGTGCCCTCGGGGGGGTCGGAGGTACTCCTTACAATGAGCAGTTCTTC	CALGGVGGTPYNEQFF
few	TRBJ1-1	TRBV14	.	TGTGCCAGCAGCCAAGATTTCGCCAGAGCGAACACTGAAGCTTTCTTT	CASSQDFARANTEAFF
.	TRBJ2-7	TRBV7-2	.	TGTGCCAGCAGCTTTAGCGAACTCTCCTACGAGCAGTACTTC	CASSFSELSYEQYF
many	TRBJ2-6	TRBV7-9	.	TGTGCCAGCAGTCCACAGGGAAGCGGGGCCAACGTCCTGACTTTC	CASSPQGSGANVLTF
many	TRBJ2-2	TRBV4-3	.	TGCGCCAGCAGCTCGGACCAGAACACCGGGGAGCTGTTTTTT	CASSSDQNTGELFF
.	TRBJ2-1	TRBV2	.	TGTGCCAGCAATATAAACAATGAGCAGTTCTTC	CASNINNEQFF
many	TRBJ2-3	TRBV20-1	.	TGCAGTGCTAGGTGGGCGGGGCCAGATACGCAGTATTTT	CSARWAGPDTQYF
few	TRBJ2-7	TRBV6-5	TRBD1	TGTGCCAGCAGTTACTCGAAGCCGTCCTATCGGGACAGGCCCTACGAGCAGTACTTC	CASSYSKPSYRDRPYEQYF
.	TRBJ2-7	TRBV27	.	TGTGCCAGCAGCGATGGGACCCCGGGAGTCGTCTACGAGCAGTACTTC	CASSDGTPGVVYEQYF
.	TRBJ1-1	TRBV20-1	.	TGCAGTGCTAGGTCCTTAAGGTACACTGAAGCTTTCTTT	CSARSLRYTEAFF
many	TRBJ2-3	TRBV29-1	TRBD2	TGCAGCGCGGGCGGGAGGGCCCGTAGCACAGATACGCAGTATTTT	CSAGGRARSTDTQYF
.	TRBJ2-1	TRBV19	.	TGTGCCAGTAGTATACGAGGGTTCTCCTACAATGAGCAGTTCTTC	CASSIRGFSYNEQFF
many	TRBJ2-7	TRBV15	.	TGTGCCACCAGCAGAGAGGTAGGAGCTCTCGAGCAGTACTTC	CATSREVGALEQYF
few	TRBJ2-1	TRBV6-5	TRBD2	TGTGCCAGCAGTTGGGCGGGAGGGGTTGAGCAGTTCTTC	CASSWAGGVEQFF
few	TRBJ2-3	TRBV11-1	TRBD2	TGTGCCAGCAGGGTCCTAGCGGGAGACGAAACTAGCACAGATACGCAGTATTTT	CASRVLAGDETSTDTQYF
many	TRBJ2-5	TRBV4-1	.	TGCGCCAGCAGACCGGGTCGTGAGTTCCAAGAGACCCAGTACTTC	CASRPGREFQETQYF
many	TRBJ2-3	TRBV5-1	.	TGCGCCAGCAGCTTCAAGGGGGGCTTCGAAGATACGCAGTATTTT	CASSFKGGFEDTQYF
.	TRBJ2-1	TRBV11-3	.	TGTGCCAGCAACTCGGGACTCAACAATGAGCAGTTCTTC	CASNSGLNNEQFF
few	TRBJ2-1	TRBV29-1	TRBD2	TGCAGCGTTGAGGCTAGCGGGACCCTGGGGTACAATGAGCAGTTCTTC	CSVEASGTLGYNEQFF
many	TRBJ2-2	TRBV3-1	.	TGTGCCAGCAGTCAAACAGTCACCGGGGAGCTGTTTTTT	CASSQTVTGELFF
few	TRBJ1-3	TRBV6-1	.	TGTGCCAGCAGTGAAGACACCTCTGGAAACACCATATATTTT	CASSEDTSGNTIYF
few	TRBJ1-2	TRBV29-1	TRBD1	TGCAGCTCTGGGACAGGGGCAAACTATGGCTACACCTTC	CSSGTGANYGYTF
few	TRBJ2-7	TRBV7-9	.	TGTGCCAGCAGCCCGACTTGGGGCTACGAGCAGTACTTC	CASSPTWGYEQYF
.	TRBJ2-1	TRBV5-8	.	TGTGCCAGCAGCTTCCGCAGGGTTGGTGGTAATGAGCAGTTCTTC	CASSFRRVGGNEQFF
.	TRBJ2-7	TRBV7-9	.	TGTGCCAGCAGCATAGAAATTAGCGGCCCCTACGAGCAGTACTTC	CASSIEISGPYEQYF
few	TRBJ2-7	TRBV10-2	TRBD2	TGCGCCAGCAGAGTATCCGGGAGGGACGAGCAGTACTTC	CASRVSGRDEQYF
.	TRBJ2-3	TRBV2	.	TGTGCCAGCAGTGAACTCTACACAGATACGCAGTATTTT	CASSELYTDTQYF
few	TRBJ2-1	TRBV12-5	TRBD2	TGTGCTAGTGGTTTGGTCGCCTCTAGCGGGGGAGACAATGAGCAGTTCTTC	CASGLVASSGGDNEQFF
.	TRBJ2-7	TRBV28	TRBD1	TGTGCCAGCAGTCCCCGCGGAGGGACAGGGGGCCGCGAGCAGTACTTC	CASSPRGGTGGREQYF
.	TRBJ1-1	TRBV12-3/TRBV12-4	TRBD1	TGTGCCAGCAGTCGACAGGGAGTGGCGGTTATGAACACTGAAGCTTTCTTT	CASSRQGVAVMNTEAFF
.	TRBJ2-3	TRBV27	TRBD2	TGTGCCAGCAATTTCCTTAGCGGGGGGGCCCCAGATACGCAGTATTTT	CASNFLSGGAPDTQYF
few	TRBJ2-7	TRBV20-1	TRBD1	TGCAGTGCAGGGGGCCACTACGAGCAGTACTTC	CSAGGHYEQYF
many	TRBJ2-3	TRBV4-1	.	TGCGCCAGCAGCCGCCCCACGAGGGGCACAGATACGCAGTATTTT	CASSRPTRGTDTQYF
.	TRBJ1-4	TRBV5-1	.	TGCGCCAGCAGCTTGGAATGGGCGGAGTTTAATGAAAAACTGTTTTTT	CASSLEWAEFNEKLFF
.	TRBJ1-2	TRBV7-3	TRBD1	TGTGCCAGCAGCTTAGGGACAGGGGTCGGCTACACCTTC	CASSLGTGVGYTF
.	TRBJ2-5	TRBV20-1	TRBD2	TGCAGTGCTGACGGGACTAGCGGGAGAATTGGGGAGACCCAGTACTTC	CSADGTSGRIGETQYF
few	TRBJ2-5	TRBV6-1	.	TGTGCCAGCATCTCGACAGTAGTCCAAGAGACCCAGTACTTC	CASISTVVQETQYF
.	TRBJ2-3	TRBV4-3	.	TGCGCCAGCAGCCAAGATCGGATCTTTAAGGAAGATACGCAGTATTTT	CASSQDRIFKEDTQYF
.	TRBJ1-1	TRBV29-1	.	TGCAGCGTTTTACAGGTGGTGCGAACTGAAGCTTTCTTT	CSVLQVVRTEAFF
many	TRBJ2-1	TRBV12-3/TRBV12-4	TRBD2	TGTGCCAGCAGTTTGAAGCGGGGGCCCTACAATGAGCAGTTCTTC	CASSLKRGPYNEQFF
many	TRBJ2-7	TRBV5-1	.	TGCGCCAAGGTGTTAGGCGAGCAGTACTTC	CAKVLGEQYF
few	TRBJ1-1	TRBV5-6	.	TGTGCCAGCAGCTGGGGGGATCTTAGCGACACTGAAGCTTTCTTT	CASSWGDLSDTEAFF
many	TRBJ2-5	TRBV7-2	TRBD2	TGTGCCAGCAGCTTAAACGGCGGGGGGAGAGAGACCCAGTACTTC	CASSLNGGGRETQYF
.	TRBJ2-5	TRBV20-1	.	TGCAGTGCTATCGGGGTCGGGGGAGAGACCCAGTACTTC	CSAIGVGGETQYF
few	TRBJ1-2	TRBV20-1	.	TGCAGTGCTAGTGACACCCCTGTCTGGTATGGCTACACCTTC	CSASDTPVWYGYTF
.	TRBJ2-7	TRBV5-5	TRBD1	TGTGCCAGCAGCTTGTTCGTACTATCGGACAGGGCATCCTACGAGCAGTACTTC	CASSLFVLSDRASYEQYF